This T cell receptor (beta chain) was obtained from a study of T cell repertoires in cytomegalovirus infection. About this clonotype: Its antigen is not identified.

CDR1 is SNHLY and CDR2 is FYNNEI in the germline V gene. V shed 6 bases and J shed 8 bases, with 25 bases lying between them. CDR3 size: 16 residues. TCRdb re-called the reads with MiXCR, one entry per CDR3 protein. The sample has about 340,000 distinct CDR3 sequences, about 28% seen once. Study-wide points: Dominating the ex vivo response were TCR beta clonotypes that were CMV-specific and HLA-C-restricted.

This clonotype was sampled from a human donor in good health (CMV status not recorded). Some clones in this sample may be carry-over from other donors' samples. The sample here was cultured PBMCs, taken from culture after CMV antigen stimulation. This chain uses TRBV2 with TRBJ1-2; a weak D match, TRBD1 (6 bases). In nucleotides, the CDR3 is TGTGCCAGCAGCTTGGGACAATCAGTTTCCCGAAACGGCTACACCTTC. It yields the protein CASSLGQSVSRNGYTF. The entire variable domain, with the rest obtained from reference TRBV2 and TRBJ1-2, is as follows: EPEVTQTPSHQVTQMGQEVILRCVPISNHLYFYWYRQILGQKVEFLVSFYNNEISEKSEIFDDQFSVERPDGSNFTLKIRSTKLEDSAMYFCASSLGQSVSRNGYTFGSGTRLTVV.